This TCR beta chain was found in a study of blood T cell repertoires in COVID-19. About the study: From T cells, B-cell-depleted T cells, or PBMCs came the material, which was cDNA or gDNA.

Authors' methods: Reference gene primer amplification in the assay estimated nucleated cell counts. Libraries were prepared by immunoSEQ multiplex PCR; TCRdb keeps only in-frame clonotypes and omits some of them. The V and J calls and clone size come from that table; D and trimming were worked out from the DNA. The table lists more than 200,000 clones, around four fifths of them singletons. The V end lost 4 bases, the J end lost 6 bases, and 15 bases lay between the germline ends. CDR1 and CDR2 (germline): SGHRS, YFSETQ. CDR3 length equals 14 residues. The chain joins TRBV5-1 to TRBJ2-3; D is uncertain. The source of this sequence is an elderly woman with COVID-19, enrolled during active disease. Input material: peripheral blood. The CDR3 sequence is CASSPRPRGDTQYF. The CDR3, as DNA: TGCGCCAGCAGCCCGCGGCCCCGTGGGGATACGCAGTATTTT.